The 6 T cell receptor beta chains in this list originate from one sample, sequenced in a study of CD8+CD57+ T cells in acquired aplastic anemia. Selection for sequencing was limited to patients who had shown CD8+CD57+ cell expansion by flow cytometry. The template used for profiling TCR beta VDJ and CDR3 was genomic DNA. TCRdb passed the reads through MiXCR, listing each CDR3 protein once. The sample lists roughly 500,000 distinct CDR3 sequences; over 25% were seen once. Input material: sorted CD4+, CD8+, or CD8+CD57+ T cells (not recorded which) from PBMCs. The receptors were gathered from a human donor with aplastic anemia.

The sample holds a few counts of this clonotype. The chain recombines TRBV20-1 with TRBJ2-2, with D possibly being TRBD2 (5 bases). V lost 6 bases and J 5 bases, leaving 16 bases between the germline ends. The CDR3 length is 14 residues. Germline V CDR1 and CDR2: DFQATT, SNEGSKA (reference sequence). The CDR3 here is CSAPPPWRTGELFF. CDR3 DNA sequence: TGCAGTGCCCCTCCACCTTGGAGGACCGGGGAGCTGTTTTTT.

Concerning this clonotype itself: As the CDR3 is not closed by the conserved phenylalanine or tryptophan, this likely results from a read error. The chain employs TRBV20-1 and TRBJ1-5, with a weak D call TRBD1 (5 bases). This CDR3 has 12 amino acids. V lost 0 bases to trimming and J lost 9 bases, with 9 bases between them. Germline assignment: CDR1 DFQATT and CDR2 SNEGSKA (reference sequence). CDR3 nucleotides: TGCAGTGCTAGAGATGGGGGACTGCCCCAGCATCTT. This encodes CSARDGGLPQHL.

The table lists this clonotype with a few counts. The chain is built from TRBV12-3 or TRBV12-4 and TRBJ1-1, with a tentative D call TRBD1 (6 bases). The CDR3 runs to 13 residues. V was cut by 4 bases and J by 5 bases, with 11 bases left in between. The CDR3 DNA follows: TGTGCCAGCAGTTGGGGGGCGCGTACTGAAGCTTTCTTT. Residues: CASSWGARTEAFF.

This clonotype was detected once. A much more abundant neighbour one base away suggests this may be a read error. The V gene is TRBV4-2, the J gene TRBJ2-7; D unclear. This CDR3 spans 13 amino acids. Germline V gene lookup returns CDR1 LGHNA and CDR2 YNFKEQ. The CDR3 region is CASSQDLPLLQHF. CDR3 coding DNA: TGTGCCAGCAGCCAAGATCTGCCCCTCCTGCAGCACTTC.

This clonotype was recorded once. A much larger clone lies a single base off, so this may be a read error. The V gene is TRBV19, the J gene TRBJ2-1; no clear D. CDR1 is LNHDA, CDR2 SQIVND, per germline (reference sequence). The CDR3 is made up of 13 amino acids. In DNA, the CDR3 is TGTGCCAGTCGGGCGAGCTCCTACAATGAGCAGCTCTTC. Encoded protein: CASRASSYNEQLF.

This sequence joins TRBV20-1 and TRBJ1-1, with 7 positions matching TRBD1. Trimming at V came to 5 bases and at J to 3 bases, leaving 6 bases not matched to a gene. Germline V gene sequence: CDR1 DFQATT, CDR2 SNEGSKA (reference sequence). The CDR3 sequence is 13 residues long. This chain's CDR3 is CSAWGQSDTEAFF. Here the CDR3 DNA reads TGCAGTGCTTGGGGACAGTCGGACACTGAAGCTTTCTTT.